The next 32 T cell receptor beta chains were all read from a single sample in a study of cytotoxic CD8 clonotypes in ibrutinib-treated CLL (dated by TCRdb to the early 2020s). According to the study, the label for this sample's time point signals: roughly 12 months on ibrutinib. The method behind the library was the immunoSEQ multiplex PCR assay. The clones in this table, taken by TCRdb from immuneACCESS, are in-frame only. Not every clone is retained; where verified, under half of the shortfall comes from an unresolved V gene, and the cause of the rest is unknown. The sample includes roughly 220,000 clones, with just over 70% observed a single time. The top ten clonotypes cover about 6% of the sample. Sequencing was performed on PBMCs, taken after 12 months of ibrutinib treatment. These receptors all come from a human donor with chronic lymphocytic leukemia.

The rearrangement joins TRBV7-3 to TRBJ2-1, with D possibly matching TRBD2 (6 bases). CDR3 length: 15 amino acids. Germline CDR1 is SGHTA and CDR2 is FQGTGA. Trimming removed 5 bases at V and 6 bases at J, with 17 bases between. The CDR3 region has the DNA TGTGCCAGCAGCCCCCTGAGGGTAGCGGTCAATGAGCAGTTCTTC. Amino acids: CASSPLRVAVNEQFF.

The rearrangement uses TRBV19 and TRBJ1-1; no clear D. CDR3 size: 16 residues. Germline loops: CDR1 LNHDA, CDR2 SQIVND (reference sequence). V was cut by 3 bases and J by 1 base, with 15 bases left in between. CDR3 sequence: CASSMWVTVKNTEAFF. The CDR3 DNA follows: TGTGCCAGTAGTATGTGGGTTACAGTCAAGAACACTGAAGCTTTCTTT.

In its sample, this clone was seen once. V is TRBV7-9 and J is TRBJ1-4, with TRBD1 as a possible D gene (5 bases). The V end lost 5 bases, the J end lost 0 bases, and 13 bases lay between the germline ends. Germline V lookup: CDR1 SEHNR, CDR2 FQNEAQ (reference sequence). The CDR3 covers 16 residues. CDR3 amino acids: CASSHGTVTTNEKLFF. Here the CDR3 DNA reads TGTGCCAGCAGCCACGGGACGGTAACAACTAATGAAAAACTGTTTTTT.

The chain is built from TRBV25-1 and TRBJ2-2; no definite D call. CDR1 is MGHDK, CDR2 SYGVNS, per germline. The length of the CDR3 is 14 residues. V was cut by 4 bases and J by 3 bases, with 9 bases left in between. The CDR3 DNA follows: TGTGCCAGCAGTGGTTTAATAGACACCGGGGAGCTGTTTTTT. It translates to CASSGLIDTGELFF.

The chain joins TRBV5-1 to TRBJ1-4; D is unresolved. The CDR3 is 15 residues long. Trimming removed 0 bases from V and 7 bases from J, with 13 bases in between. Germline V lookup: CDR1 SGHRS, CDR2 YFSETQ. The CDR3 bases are TGCGCCAGCAGCTTGGTAGGGTCGGTGGCTGAAAAACTGTTTTTT. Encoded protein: CASSLVGSVAEKLFF.

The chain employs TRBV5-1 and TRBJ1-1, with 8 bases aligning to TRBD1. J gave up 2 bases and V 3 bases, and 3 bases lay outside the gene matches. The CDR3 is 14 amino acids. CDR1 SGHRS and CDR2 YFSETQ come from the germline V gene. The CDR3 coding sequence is TGCGCCAGCAGCTCACAGGGGGAAAACACTGAAGCTTTCTTT. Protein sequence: CASSSQGENTEAFF.

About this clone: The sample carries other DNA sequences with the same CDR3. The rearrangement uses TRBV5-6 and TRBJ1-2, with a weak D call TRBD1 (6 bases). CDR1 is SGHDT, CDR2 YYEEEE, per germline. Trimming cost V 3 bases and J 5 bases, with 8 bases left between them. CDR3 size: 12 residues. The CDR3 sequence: CASSSRGYGYTF. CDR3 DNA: TGTGCCAGCAGCTCGAGGGGGTATGGCTACACCTTC.

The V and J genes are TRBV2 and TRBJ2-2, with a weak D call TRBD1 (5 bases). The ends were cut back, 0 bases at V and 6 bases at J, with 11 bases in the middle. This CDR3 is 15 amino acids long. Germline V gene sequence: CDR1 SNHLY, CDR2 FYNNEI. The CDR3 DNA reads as TGTGCCAGCAGTGAAGCTGAGGCAGGGCCCGGGGAGCTGTTTTTT. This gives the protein CASSEAEAGPGELFF.

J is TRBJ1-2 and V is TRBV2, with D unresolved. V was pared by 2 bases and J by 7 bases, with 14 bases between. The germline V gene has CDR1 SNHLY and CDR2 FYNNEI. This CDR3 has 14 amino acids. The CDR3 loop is CASSEMQVKAGYTF. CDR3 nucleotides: TGTGCCAGCAGTGAAATGCAGGTTAAAGCTGGCTACACCTTC.

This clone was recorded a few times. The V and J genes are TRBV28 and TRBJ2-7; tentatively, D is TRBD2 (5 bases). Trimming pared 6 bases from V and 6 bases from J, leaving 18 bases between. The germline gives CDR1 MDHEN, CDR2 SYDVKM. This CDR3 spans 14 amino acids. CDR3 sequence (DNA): TGTGCCAGCAGGGCGGGCCGGTACCTCCTCGAGCAGTACTTC. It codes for CASRAGRYLLEQYF.

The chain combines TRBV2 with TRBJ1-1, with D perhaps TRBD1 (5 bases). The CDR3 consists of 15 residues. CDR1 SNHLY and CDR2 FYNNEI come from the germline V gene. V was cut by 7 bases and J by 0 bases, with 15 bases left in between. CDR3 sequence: CASTETVLMNTEAFF. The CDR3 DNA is TGTGCCAGCACTGAGACAGTCCTCATGAACACTGAAGCTTTCTTT.

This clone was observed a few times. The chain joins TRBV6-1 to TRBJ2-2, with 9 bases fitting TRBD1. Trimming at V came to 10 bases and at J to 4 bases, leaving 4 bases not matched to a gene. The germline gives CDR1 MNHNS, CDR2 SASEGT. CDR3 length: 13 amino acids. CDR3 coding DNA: TGTGCCACACAGGGGGCGGGCACCGGGGAGCTGTTTTTT. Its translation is CATQGAGTGELFF.

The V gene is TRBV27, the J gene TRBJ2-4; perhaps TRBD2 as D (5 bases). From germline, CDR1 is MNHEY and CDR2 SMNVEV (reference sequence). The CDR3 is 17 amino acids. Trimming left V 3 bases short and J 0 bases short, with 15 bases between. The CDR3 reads CASSFLGLGLAKNIQYF. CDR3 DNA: TGTGCCAGCAGTTTCCTCGGACTCGGACTAGCCAAAAACATTCAGTACTTC.

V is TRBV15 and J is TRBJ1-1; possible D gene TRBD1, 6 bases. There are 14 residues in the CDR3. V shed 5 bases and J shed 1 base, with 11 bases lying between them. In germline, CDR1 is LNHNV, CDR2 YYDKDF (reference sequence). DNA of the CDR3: TGTGCCACCAGCCAAGGACAGACGAACACTGAAGCTTTCTTT. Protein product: CATSQGQTNTEAFF.

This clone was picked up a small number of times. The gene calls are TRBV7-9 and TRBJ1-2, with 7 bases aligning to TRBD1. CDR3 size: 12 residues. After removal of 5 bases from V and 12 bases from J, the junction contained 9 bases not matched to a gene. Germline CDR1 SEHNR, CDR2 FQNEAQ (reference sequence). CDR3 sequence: CASSTMTGFDTF. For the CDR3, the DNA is TGTGCCAGCAGCACCATGACAGGGTTCGACACCTTC. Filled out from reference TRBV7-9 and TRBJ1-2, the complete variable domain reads DTGVSQNPRHKITKRGQNVTFRCDPISEHNRLYWYRQTLGQGPEFLTYFQNEAQLEKSRLLSDRFSAERPKGSFSTLEIQRTEQGDSAMYLCASSTMTGFDTFGSGTRLTVV.

CDR3 bases: TGTGCCAGCAGCCGACAGGGAACTGGGGCCAACGTCCTGACTTTC. It specifies CASSRQGTGANVLTF. This rearrangement joins TRBV7-2 to TRBJ2-6; TRBD1 matches at 7 bases. Per the germline V gene, CDR1 is SGHTA and CDR2 is FQGNSA. Germline trimming cut 5 bases from V and 2 bases from J; bases unmatched to any gene: 3. CDR3 size: 15 residues. Together with reference TRBV7-2 and TRBJ2-6, the CDR3 gives the full variable domain: GAGVSQSPSNKVTEKGKDVELRCDPISGHTALYWYRQSLGQGLEFLIYFQGNSAPDKSGLPSDRFSAERTGGSVSTLTIQRTQQEDSAVYLCASSRQGTGANVLTFGAGSRLTVL.

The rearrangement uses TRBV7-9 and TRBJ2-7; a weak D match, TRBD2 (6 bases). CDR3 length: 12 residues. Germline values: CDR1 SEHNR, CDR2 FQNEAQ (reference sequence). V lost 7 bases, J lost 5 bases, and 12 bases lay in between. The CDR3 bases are TGTGCCAGCACCACACGGGGGAACGAGCAGTACTTC. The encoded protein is CASTTRGNEQYF.

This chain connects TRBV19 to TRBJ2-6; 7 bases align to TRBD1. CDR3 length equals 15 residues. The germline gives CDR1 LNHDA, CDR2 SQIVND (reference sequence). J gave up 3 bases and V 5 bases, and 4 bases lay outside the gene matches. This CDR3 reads CASSEGASGANVLTF. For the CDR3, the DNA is TGTGCCAGTAGTGAGGGGGCGAGTGGGGCCAACGTCCTGACTTTC.

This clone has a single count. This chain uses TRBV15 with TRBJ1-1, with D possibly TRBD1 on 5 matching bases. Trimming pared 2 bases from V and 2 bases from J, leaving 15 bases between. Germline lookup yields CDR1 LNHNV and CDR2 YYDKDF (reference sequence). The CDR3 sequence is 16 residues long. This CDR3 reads CATSRRPGRINTEAFF. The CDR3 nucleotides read TGTGCCACCAGCAGAAGACCGGGACGGATAAACACTGAAGCTTTCTTT.

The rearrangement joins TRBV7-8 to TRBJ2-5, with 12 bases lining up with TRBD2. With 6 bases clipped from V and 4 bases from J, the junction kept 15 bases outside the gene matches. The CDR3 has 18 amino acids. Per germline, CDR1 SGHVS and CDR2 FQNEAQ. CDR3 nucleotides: TGTGCCAGCAGTTCAAGACTAGCGGGGGCAGGGTTGGGAGAGACCCAGTACTTC. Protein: CASSSRLAGAGLGETQYF.

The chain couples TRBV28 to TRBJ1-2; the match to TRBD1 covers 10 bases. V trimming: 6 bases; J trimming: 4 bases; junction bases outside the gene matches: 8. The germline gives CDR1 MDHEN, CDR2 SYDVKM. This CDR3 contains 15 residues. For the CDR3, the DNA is TGTGCCAGCAGCCTCTGGACAGGGGGTTTCTATGGCTACACCTTC. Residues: CASSLWTGGFYGYTF.

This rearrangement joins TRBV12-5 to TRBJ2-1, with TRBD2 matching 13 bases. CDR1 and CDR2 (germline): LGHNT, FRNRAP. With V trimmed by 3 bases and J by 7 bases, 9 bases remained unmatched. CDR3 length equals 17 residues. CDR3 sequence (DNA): TGTGCTAGTGGTTTAGCAACTAGCGGGAGGGTGAAGAATGAGCAGTTCTTC. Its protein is CASGLATSGRVKNEQFF.

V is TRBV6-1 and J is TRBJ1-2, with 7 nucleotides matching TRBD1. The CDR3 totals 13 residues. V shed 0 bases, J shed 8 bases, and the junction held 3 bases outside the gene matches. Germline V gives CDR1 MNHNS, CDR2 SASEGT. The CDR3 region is CASSEADRLGYTF. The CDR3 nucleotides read TGTGCCAGCAGTGAAGCGGACAGGCTCGGCTACACCTTC.

The CDR3 is CASSVGGVEVGYTF. CDR3 nucleotides: TGTGCCAGCAGCGTAGGCGGGGTTGAAGTGGGCTACACCTTC. The V and J genes are TRBV9 and TRBJ1-2; D ambiguous. The CDR3 runs to 14 residues. V was shortened by 0 bases and J by 8 bases, with 14 bases between the two germline ends. The V gene's germline CDR1 is SGDLS and CDR2 YYNGEE.

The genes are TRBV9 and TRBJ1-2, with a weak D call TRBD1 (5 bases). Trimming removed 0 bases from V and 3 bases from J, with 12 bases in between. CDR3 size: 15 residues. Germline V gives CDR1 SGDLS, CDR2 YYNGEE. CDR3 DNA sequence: TGTGCCAGCAGCGTAGCAAAGGGGTTCGACTATGGCTACACCTTC. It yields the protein CASSVAKGFDYGYTF.

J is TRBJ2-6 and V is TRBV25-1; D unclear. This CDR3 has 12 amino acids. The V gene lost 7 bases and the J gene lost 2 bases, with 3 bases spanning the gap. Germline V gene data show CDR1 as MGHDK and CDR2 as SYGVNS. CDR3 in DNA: TGTGCCAGCATGGCTGGGGCCAACGTCCTGACTTTC. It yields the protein CASMAGANVLTF.

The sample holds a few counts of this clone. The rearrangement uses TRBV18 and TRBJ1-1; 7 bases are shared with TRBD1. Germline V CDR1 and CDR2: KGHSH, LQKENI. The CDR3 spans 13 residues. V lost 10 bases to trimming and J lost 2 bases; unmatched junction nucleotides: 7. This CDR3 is CATKQGPNTEAFF. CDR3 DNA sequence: TGTGCCACCAAACAGGGGCCAAACACTGAAGCTTTCTTT.

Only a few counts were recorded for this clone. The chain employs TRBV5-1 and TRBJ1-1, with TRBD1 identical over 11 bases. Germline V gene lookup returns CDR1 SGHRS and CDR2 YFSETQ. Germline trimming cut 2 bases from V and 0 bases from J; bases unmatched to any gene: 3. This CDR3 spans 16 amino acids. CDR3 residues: CASSLGQGALNTEAFF. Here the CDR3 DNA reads TGCGCCAGCAGCTTAGGACAGGGGGCGTTGAACACTGAAGCTTTCTTT.

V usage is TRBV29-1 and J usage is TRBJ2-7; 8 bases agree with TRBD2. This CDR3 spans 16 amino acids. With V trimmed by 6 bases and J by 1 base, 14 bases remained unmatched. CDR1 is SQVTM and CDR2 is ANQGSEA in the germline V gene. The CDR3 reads CSVAGGAGERSYEQYF. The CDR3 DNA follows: TGCAGCGTCGCCGGGGGGGCAGGAGAGAGATCCTACGAGCAGTACTTC.

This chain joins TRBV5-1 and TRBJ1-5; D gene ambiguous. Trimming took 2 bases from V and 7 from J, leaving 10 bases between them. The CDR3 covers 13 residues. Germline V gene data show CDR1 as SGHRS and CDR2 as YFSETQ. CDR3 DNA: TGCGCCAGCAGCTTAGGGCAGGACCAGCCCCAGCATTTT. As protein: CASSLGQDQPQHF.

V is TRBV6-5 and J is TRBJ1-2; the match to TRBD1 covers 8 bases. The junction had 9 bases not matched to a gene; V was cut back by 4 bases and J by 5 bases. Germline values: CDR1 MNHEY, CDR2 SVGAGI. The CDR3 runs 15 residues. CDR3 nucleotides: TGTGCCAGCAGTTCATACACTACAGGGGGTTATGGCTACACCTTC. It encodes CASSSYTTGGYGYTF.

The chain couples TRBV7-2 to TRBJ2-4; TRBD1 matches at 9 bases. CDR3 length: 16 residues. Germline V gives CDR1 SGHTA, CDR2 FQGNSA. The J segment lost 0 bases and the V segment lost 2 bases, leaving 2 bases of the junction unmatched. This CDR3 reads CASSLPGQGAKNIQYF. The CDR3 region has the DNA TGTGCCAGCAGCTTACCGGGACAGGGAGCCAAAAACATTCAGTACTTC.